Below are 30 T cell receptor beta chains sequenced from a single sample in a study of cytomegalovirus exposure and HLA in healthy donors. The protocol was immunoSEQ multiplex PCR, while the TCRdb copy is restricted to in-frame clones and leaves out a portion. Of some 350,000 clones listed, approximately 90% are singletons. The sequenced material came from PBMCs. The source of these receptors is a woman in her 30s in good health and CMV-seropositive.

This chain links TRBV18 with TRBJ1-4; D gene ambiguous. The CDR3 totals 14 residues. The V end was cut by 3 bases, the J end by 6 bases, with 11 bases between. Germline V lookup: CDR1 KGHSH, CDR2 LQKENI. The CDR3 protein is CASSPGSFDEKLFF. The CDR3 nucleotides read TGTGCCAGCTCACCGGGAAGTTTCGATGAAAAACTGTTTTTT.

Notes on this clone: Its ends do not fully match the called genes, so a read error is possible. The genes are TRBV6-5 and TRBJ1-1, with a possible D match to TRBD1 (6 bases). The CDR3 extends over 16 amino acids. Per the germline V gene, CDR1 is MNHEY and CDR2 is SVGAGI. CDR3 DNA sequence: TGTGCCAGCAGTTACAAGAGACAGGTCTCAAAAACTGGAGCTTTCTTT. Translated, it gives CASSYKRQVSKTGAFF.

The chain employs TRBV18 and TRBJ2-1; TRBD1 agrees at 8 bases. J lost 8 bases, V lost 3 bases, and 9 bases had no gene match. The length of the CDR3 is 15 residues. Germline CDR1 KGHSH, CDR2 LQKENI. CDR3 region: CASSPRRDRTDEQFF. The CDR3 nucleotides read TGTGCCAGCTCACCTCGCCGGGACAGGACGGATGAGCAGTTCTTC.

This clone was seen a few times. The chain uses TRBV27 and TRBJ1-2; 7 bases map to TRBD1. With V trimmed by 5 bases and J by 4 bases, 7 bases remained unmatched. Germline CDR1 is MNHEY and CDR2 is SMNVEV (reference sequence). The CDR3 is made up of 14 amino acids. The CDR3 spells CASSQDRKLYGYTF. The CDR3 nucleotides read TGTGCCAGCAGTCAGGACAGGAAACTCTATGGCTACACCTTC.

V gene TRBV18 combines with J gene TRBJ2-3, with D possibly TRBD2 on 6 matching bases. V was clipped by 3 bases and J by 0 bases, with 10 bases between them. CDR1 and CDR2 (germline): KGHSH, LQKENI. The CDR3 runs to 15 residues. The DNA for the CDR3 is TGTGCCAGCTCACCCCCGGGACTCAGCACAGATACGCAGTATTTT. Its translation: CASSPPGLSTDTQYF.

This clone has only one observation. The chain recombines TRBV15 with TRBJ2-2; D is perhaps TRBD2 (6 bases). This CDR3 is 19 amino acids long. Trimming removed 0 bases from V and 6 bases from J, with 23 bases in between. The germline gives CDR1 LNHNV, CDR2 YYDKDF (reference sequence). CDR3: CATSRDGLLRRVSAGELFF. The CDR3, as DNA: TGTGCCACCAGCAGAGATGGCCTTCTCAGGAGGGTCTCGGCCGGGGAGCTGTTTTTT.

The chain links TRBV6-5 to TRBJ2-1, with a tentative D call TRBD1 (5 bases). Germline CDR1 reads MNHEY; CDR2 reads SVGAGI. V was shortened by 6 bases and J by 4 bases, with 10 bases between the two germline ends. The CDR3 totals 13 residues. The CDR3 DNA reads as TGTGCCAGCAGACCGCCAGGGTACAATGAGCAGTTCTTC. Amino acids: CASRPPGYNEQFF.

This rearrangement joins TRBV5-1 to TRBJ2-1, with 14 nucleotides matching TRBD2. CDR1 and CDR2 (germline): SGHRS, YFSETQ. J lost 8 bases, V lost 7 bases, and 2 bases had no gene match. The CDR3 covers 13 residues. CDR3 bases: TGCGCCAGCGGACTAGCGGGAGGATATGAGCAGTTCTTC. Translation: CASGLAGGYEQFF.

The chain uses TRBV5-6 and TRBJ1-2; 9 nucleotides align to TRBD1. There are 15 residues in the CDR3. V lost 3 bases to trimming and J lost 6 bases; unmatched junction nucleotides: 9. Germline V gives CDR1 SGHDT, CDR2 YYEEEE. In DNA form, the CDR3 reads TGTGCCAGCAGCTCTCCGGGACAGGGACGACATGGCTACACCTTC. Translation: CASSSPGQGRHGYTF.

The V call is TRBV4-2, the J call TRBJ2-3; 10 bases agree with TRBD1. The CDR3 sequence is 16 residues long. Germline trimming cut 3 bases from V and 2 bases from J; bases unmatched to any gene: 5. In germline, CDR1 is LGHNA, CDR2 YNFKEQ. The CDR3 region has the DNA TGTGCCAGCAGCCACGGACAGGGGGTCAACACAGATACGCAGTATTTT. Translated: CASSHGQGVNTDTQYF.

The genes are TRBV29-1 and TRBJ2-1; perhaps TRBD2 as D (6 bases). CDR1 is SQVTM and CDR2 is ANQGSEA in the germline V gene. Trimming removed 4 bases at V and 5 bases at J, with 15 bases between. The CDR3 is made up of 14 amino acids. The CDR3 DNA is TGCAGCGTTGGTGCGGGGATCACCCACAATGAGCAGTTCTTC. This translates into CSVGAGITHNEQFF.

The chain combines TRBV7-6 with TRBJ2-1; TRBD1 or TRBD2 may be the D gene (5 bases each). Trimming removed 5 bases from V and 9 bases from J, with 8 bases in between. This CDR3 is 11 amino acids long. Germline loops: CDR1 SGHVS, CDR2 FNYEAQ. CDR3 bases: TGTGCCAGCAGCCCAGGGAGTGAGCAGTTCTTC. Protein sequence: CASSPGSEQFF.

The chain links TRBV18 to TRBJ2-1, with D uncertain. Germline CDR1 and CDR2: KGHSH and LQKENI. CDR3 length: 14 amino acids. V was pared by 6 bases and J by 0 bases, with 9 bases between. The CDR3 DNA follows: TGTGCCAGCTCCATGCAAAGCTCCTACAATGAGCAGTTCTTC. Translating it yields CASSMQSSYNEQFF.

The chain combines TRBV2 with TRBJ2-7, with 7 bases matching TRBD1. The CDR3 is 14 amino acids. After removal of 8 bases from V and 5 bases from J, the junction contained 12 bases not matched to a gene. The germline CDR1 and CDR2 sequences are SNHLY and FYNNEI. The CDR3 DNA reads TGTGCCAGCGGAGACAGGGCCCTCGGGGACGAGCAGTACTTC. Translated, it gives CASGDRALGDEQYF.

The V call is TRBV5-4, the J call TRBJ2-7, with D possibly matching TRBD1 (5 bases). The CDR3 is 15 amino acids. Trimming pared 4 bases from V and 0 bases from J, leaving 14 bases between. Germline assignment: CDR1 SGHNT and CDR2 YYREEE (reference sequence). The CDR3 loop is CASSPIPDNSYEQYF. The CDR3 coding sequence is TGTGCCAGCAGCCCGATTCCGGACAACTCCTACGAGCAGTACTTC.

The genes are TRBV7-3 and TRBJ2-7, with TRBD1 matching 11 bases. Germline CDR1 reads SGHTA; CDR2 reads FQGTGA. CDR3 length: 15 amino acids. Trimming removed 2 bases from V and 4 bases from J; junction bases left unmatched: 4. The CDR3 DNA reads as TGTGCCAGCAGCTTAGGGACAGGGGGGATGTACGAGCAGTACTTC. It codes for CASSLGTGGMYEQYF.

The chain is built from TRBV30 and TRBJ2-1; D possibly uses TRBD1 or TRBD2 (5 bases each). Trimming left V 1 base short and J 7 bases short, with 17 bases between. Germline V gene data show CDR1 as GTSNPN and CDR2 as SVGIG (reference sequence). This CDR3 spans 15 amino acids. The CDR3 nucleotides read TGTGCCTGGAGTGAAGCGGACACTCCGGGGAATGAGCAGTTCTTC. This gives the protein CAWSEADTPGNEQFF.

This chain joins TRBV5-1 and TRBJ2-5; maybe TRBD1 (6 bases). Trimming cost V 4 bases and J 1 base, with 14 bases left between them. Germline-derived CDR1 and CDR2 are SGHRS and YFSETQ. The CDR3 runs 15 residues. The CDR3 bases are TGCGCCAGCAGCGCCACAGGGTCCTCCCAAGAGACCCAGTACTTC. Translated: CASSATGSSQETQYF.

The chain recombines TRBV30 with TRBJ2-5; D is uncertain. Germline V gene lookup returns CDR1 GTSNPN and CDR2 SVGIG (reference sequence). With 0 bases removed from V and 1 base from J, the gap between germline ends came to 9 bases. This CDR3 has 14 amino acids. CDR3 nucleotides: TGTGCCTGGAGTGTAGGCAGGCGCCAAGAGACCCAGTACTTC. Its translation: CAWSVGRRQETQYF.

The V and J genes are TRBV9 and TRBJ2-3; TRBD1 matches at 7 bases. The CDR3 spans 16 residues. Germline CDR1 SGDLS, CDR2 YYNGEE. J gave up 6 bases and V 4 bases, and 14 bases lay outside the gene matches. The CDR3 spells CASSNPGTAPLDTQYF. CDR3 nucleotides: TGTGCCAGCAGCAATCCAGGGACAGCCCCATTGGATACGCAGTATTTT. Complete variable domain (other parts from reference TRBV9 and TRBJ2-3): DSGVTQTPKHLITATGQRVTLRCSPRSGDLSVYWYQQSLDQGLQFLIQYYNGEERAKGNILERFSAQQFPDLHSELNLSSLELGDSALYFCASSNPGTAPLDTQYFGPGTRLTVL.

CDR3 DNA: TGTGCCAGCAGTTTAGGGGGGCCTGACACTGAAGCTTTCTTT. As protein: CASSLGGPDTEAFF. V gene TRBV27 combines with J gene TRBJ1-1; TRBD1 is a possible D gene (6 bases). The CDR3 runs to 14 residues. The V and J ends lost 2 bases and 3 bases respectively, with 10 bases between them. Germline assignment: CDR1 MNHEY and CDR2 SMNVEV (reference sequence).

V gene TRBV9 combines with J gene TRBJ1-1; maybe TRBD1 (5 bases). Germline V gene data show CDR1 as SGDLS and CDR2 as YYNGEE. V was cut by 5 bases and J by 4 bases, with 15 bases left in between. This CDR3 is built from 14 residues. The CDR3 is CASSPNLGRTEAFF. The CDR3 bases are TGTGCCAGCAGTCCTAACCTGGGGCGCACTGAAGCTTTCTTT.

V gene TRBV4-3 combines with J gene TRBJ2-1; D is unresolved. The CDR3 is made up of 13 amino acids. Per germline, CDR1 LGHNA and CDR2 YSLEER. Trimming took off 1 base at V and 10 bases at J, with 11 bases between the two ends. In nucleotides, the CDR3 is TGCGCCAGCAGCCAAGTTACGGGCCCAGAGCAGTTCTTC. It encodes CASSQVTGPEQFF.

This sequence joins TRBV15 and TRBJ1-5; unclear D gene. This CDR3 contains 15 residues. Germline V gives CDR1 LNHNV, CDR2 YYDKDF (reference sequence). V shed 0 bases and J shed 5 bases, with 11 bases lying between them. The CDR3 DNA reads TGTGCCACCAGCAGAGACCGGGGTAGGTATCAGCCCCAGCATTTT. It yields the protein CATSRDRGRYQPQHF.

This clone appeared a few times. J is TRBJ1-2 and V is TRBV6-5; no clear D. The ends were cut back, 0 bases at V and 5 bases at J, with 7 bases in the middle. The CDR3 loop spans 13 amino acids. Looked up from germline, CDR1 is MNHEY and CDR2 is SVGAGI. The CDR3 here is CASSYSTGYGYTF. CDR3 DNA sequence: TGTGCCAGCAGTTACTCGACGGGTTATGGCTACACCTTC.

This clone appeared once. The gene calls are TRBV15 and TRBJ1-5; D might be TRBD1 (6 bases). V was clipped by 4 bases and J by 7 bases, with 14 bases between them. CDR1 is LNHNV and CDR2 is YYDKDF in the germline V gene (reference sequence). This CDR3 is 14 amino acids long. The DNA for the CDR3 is TGTGCCACCAGCATATCTGGGGGCGGACAGCCCCAGCATTTT. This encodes CATSISGGGQPQHF.

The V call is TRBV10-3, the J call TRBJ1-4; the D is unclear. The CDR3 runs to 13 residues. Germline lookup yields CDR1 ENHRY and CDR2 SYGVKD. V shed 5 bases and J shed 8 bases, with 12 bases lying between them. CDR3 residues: CAISHPPEEKLFF. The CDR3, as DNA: TGTGCCATCAGTCATCCACCCGAGGAAAAACTGTTTTTT.

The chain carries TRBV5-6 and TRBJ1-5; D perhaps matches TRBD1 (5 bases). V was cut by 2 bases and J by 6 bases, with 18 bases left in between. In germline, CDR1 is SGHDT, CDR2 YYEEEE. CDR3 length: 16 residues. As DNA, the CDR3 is TGTGCCAGCAGCTTCATGGGGCGAGGTCTGGCTCAGCCCCAGCATTTT. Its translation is CASSFMGRGLAQPQHF.

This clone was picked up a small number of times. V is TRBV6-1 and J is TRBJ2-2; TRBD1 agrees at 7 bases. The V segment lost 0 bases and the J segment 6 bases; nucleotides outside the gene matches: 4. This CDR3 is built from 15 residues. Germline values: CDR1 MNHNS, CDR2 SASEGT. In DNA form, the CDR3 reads TGTGCCAGCAGTGAAGCCCAGGGGGTTTCCGGGGAGCTGTTTTTT. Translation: CASSEAQGVSGELFF.

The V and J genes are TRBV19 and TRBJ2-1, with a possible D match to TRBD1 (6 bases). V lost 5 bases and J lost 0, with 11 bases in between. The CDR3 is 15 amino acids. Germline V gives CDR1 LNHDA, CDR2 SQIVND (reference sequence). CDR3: CASSAGTSSYNEQFF. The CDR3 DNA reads TGTGCCAGTAGTGCCGGGACAAGCTCCTACAATGAGCAGTTCTTC.